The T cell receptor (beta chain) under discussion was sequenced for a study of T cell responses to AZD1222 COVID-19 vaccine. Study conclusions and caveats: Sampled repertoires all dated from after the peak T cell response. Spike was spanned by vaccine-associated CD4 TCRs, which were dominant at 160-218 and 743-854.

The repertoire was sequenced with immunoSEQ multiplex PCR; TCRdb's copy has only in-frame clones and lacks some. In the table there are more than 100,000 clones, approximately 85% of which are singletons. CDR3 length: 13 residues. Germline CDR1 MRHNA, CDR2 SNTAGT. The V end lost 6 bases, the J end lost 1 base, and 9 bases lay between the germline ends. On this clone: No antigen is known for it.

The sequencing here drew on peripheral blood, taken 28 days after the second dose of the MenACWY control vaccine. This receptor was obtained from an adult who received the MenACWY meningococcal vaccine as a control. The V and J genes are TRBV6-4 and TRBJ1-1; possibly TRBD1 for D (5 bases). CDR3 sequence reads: CASSATGNTEAFF. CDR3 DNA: TGTGCCAGCAGCGCTACAGGGAACACTGAAGCTTTCTTT.